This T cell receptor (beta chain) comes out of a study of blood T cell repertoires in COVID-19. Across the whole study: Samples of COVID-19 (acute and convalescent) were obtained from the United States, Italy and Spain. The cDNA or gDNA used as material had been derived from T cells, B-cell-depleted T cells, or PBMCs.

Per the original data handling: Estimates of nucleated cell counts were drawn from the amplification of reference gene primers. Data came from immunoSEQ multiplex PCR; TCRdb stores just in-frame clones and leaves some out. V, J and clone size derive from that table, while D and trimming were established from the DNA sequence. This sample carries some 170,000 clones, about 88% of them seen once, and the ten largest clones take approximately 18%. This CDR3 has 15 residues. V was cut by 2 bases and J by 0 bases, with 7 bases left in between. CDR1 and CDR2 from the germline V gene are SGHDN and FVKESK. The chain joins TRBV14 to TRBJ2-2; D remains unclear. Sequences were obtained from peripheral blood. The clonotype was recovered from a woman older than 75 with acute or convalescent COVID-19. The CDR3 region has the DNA TGTGCCAGCAGCCAATATTCCTCGAACACCGGGGAGCTGTTTTTT. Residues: CASSQYSSNTGELFF.